One and the same sample provided the 22 T cell receptor beta chains below, sequenced in a study of control samples from healthy donors and cancer patients (dated by TCRdb to about 2020). Library creation used the immunoSEQ multiplex PCR assay. TCRdb obtained this table from immuneACCESS and retained in-frame rearrangements with V and J assigned. These tables miss some clones; where compared with another copy, unresolved V genes account for less than half of the shortfall, and the remainder is unexplained. The sample table shows roughly 98,000 clones, and 90% to 95% are seen once. The ten largest clones add up to 8% of the sample. Sample: blood. Receptors were obtained from a man aged 18 to 35 in good health.

The chain joins TRBV27 to TRBJ2-6; 10 nucleotides match TRBD2. The CDR3 is 21 amino acids. Germline V gene lookup returns CDR1 MNHEY and CDR2 SMNVEV (reference sequence). With 4 bases clipped from V and 0 bases from J, the junction kept 15 bases outside the gene matches. The CDR3 region is CASSSLHLLAGRLSGANVLTF. The DNA for the CDR3 is TGTGCCAGCAGTTCATTGCATCTACTAGCGGGGAGACTCTCTGGGGCCAACGTCCTGACTTTC.

This rearrangement joins TRBV3-1 (or the pseudogene TRBV3-2) to TRBJ2-1, with D hard to call. The CDR3 contains 18 residues. From germline, CDR1 is LGHDT and CDR2 YNNKEL (reference sequence). V was cut by 0 bases and J by 5 bases, with 20 bases left in between. The chain's CDR3 is CASSQDHPKVLLNNEQFF. DNA of the CDR3: TGTGCCAGCAGCCAAGATCATCCTAAGGTGCTCCTGAACAATGAGCAGTTCTTC.

This CDR3 is CASAQSGRTTRGNIQYF. The CDR3, as DNA: TGTGCCAGCGCCCAGAGTGGAAGGACAACCAGGGGAAACATTCAGTACTTC. The V call is TRBV25-1, the J call TRBJ2-4, with D perhaps matching TRBD1 (6 bases). Trimming shortened V by 8 bases and J by 6 bases, and 26 bases separated the two germline ends. The CDR3 sequence is 17 residues long. The germline V gene has CDR1 MGHDK and CDR2 SYGVNS.

V usage is TRBV5-1 and J usage is TRBJ1-2; no reliable D call. Germline CDR1 and CDR2: SGHRS and YFSETQ. Trimming stripped 0 bases from V and 4 bases from J, with 10 bases between. The CDR3 has 14 amino acids. In nucleotides, the CDR3 is TGCGCCAGCAGCTTGGGTCCTAACCCCTATGGCTACACCTTC. Protein: CASSLGPNPYGYTF.

This chain joins TRBV19 and TRBJ1-5; D is unresolved. V lost 4 bases to trimming and J lost 4 bases, with 17 bases between them. The CDR3 consists of 16 residues. Per the germline V gene, CDR1 is LNHDA and CDR2 is SQIVND (reference sequence). The CDR3 DNA sequence: TGTGCCAGTAGTACCTCCGGACTCTCCCTGAATCAGCCCCAGCATTTT. It encodes CASSTSGLSLNQPQHF.

This clone has only one observation. This sequence joins TRBV7-9 and TRBJ1-1; no reliable D call. This CDR3 has 14 residues. V lost 3 bases and J 0 bases, leaving 8 bases between the germline ends. Germline V gene lookup returns CDR1 SEHNR and CDR2 FQNEAQ (reference sequence). CDR3 amino acids: CASSFAEMNTEAFF. CDR3 bases: TGTGCCAGCAGCTTTGCCGAGATGAACACTGAAGCTTTCTTT.

The J gene is TRBJ1-1, the V gene TRBV6-2 or TRBV6-3, with D unresolved. The length of the CDR3 is 12 residues. V shed 2 bases and J shed 8 bases, with 9 bases lying between them. From germline, CDR1 is MNHEY and CDR2 SVGEGT. The DNA of the CDR3 is TGTGCCAGCAGTTACCTCGTGGGAGAAGCTTTCTTT. Protein sequence: CASSYLVGEAFF.

The chain links TRBV18 to TRBJ2-7; 7 bases align to TRBD2. From germline, CDR1 is KGHSH and CDR2 LQKENI. This CDR3 has 16 amino acids. The V gene end was trimmed by 0 bases and the J gene end by 4 bases; junction bases not matched to a gene: 9. For the CDR3, the DNA is TGTGCCAGCTCACCACCGGGACTAAGCGGTCGTTACGAGCAGTACTTC. This gives the protein CASSPPGLSGRYEQYF.

A single count supports this clone. This rearrangement joins TRBV18 to TRBJ1-2; the D is unclear. There are 16 residues in the CDR3. Trimming left V 8 bases short and J 4 bases short, with 23 bases between. The germline gives CDR1 KGHSH, CDR2 LQKENI. The CDR3: CASAHSSDTLIYGYTF. CDR3 DNA sequence: TGTGCCAGCGCACATTCATCGGATACGCTAATCTATGGCTACACCTTC.

The count of this clone is one. The gene calls are TRBV14 and TRBJ2-3; weak D call: TRBD1 (7 bases). The V and J ends lost 1 base and 4 bases respectively, with 18 bases between them. Per the germline V gene, CDR1 is SGHDN and CDR2 is FVKESK. This CDR3 has 17 amino acids. The CDR3 loop is CASSQGLSAGQSDTQYF. CDR3 nucleotides: TGTGCCAGCAGCCAAGGGTTATCGGCGGGACAGTCAGATACGCAGTATTTT.

This chain links TRBV27 with TRBJ2-5; TRBD1 matches at 8 bases. CDR3 length: 16 residues. The germline V gene encodes CDR1 MNHEY and CDR2 SMNVEV (reference sequence). With 0 bases clipped from V and 4 bases from J, the junction kept 7 bases outside the gene matches. The CDR3 here is CASSLSSGTGVETQYF. The CDR3 DNA is TGTGCCAGCAGTTTATCCTCCGGGACAGGAGTAGAGACCCAGTACTTC.

This chain uses TRBV18 with TRBJ1-1; tentatively, D is TRBD1 (5 bases). This CDR3 is 13 amino acids long. V was trimmed by 4 bases and J by 3 bases, leaving 9 bases between them. CDR1 is KGHSH and CDR2 is LQKENI in the germline V gene. This CDR3 is CASSLQGDTEAFF. The CDR3 DNA sequence: TGTGCCAGCTCACTTCAAGGGGACACTGAAGCTTTCTTT.

CDR3 protein: CASSLAGVSSYNEQFF. As DNA, the CDR3 is TGTGCCAGCAGCTTGGCGGGGGTCAGCTCCTACAATGAGCAGTTCTTC. The chain links TRBV5-8 to TRBJ2-1, with D possibly matching TRBD2 (6 bases). V was clipped by 0 bases and J by 0 bases, with 10 bases between them. CDR1 SGHTS and CDR2 YDEGEE come from the germline V gene. The length of the CDR3 is 16 residues.

V is TRBV3-1 (or the pseudogene TRBV3-2) and J is TRBJ2-4; no firm D call. CDR3 length: 15 residues. V shed 0 bases and J shed 3 bases, with 9 bases lying between them. Germline-derived CDR1 and CDR2 are LGHDT and YNNKEL (reference sequence). The CDR3 nucleotides read TGTGCCAGCAGCCAAGATCGTAGAAGCAAAAACATTCAGTACTTC. It encodes CASSQDRRSKNIQYF.

Here the CDR3 DNA reads TGCAGCGTTGCCCCGGACAGGGTGGATGGCTACACCTTC. Protein: CSVAPDRVDGYTF. The gene calls are TRBV29-1 and TRBJ1-2; 8 bases map to TRBD1. The germline CDR1 and CDR2 sequences are SQVTM and ANQGSEA. This CDR3 spans 13 amino acids. With V trimmed by 4 bases and J by 6 bases, 7 bases remained unmatched.

CDR3: CASSDPGSNQPQHF. Written as DNA, the CDR3 is TGTGCCAGCAGCGATCCGGGTAGTAATCAGCCCCAGCATTTT. The chain employs TRBV6-5 and TRBJ1-5; D is uncertain. The germline V gene encodes CDR1 MNHEY and CDR2 SVGAGI. The CDR3 covers 14 residues. V lost 6 bases to trimming and J lost 4 bases, with 13 bases between them.

The chain employs TRBV19 and TRBJ1-3, with no clear D. Trimming removed 1 base from V and 3 bases from J, with 7 bases in between. Germline-derived CDR1 and CDR2 are LNHDA and SQIVND (reference sequence). This CDR3 has 14 amino acids. CDR3 in DNA: TGTGCCAGTAGTATAGCACGGGTTGGAAACACCATATATTTT. Protein: CASSIARVGNTIYF.

The chain uses TRBV5-1 and TRBJ1-2; no clear D gene. This CDR3 comprises 15 residues. Germline V gene lookup returns CDR1 SGHRS and CDR2 YFSETQ. The V and J ends lost 0 bases and 3 bases respectively, with 12 bases between them. CDR3 in amino acids: CASSLVFDSDYGYTF. The CDR3 bases are TGCGCCAGCAGCTTGGTCTTCGATTCGGACTATGGCTACACCTTC. Full variable domain (remainder filled in from reference TRBV5-1 and TRBJ1-2): KAGVTQTPRYLIKTRGQQVTLSCSPISGHRSVSWYQQTPGQGLQFLFEYFSETQRNKGNFPGRFSGRQFSNSRSEMNVSTLELGDSALYLCASSLVFDSDYGYTFGSGTRLTVV.

The chain combines TRBV19 with TRBJ1-5; 8 bases are a match to TRBD1. The CDR3 has 15 amino acids. Per germline, CDR1 LNHDA and CDR2 SQIVND (reference sequence). V dropped 1 base and J dropped 5; count of bases not matched to a gene: 4. CDR3 protein: CASSIARGRDQPQHF. The CDR3 DNA reads TGTGCCAGTAGTATAGCCAGGGGGCGCGATCAGCCCCAGCATTTT.

The chain recombines TRBV7-9 with TRBJ2-7; 9 bases are shared with TRBD1. The germline V gene has CDR1 SEHNR and CDR2 FQNEAQ (reference sequence). V shed 5 bases and J 2 bases; nucleotides not matched to a gene: 13. This CDR3 region has 17 residues. The CDR3 sequence is CASSRRDRDPDPYEQYF. For the CDR3, the DNA is TGTGCCAGCAGCCGCCGGGACAGGGACCCGGACCCCTACGAGCAGTACTTC.

J is TRBJ2-1 and V is TRBV27; no definite D call. CDR1 MNHEY and CDR2 SMNVEV come from the germline V gene (reference sequence). Between the trimmed V and J ends, which lost 5 bases and 1 base, there was a span of 9 bases. The CDR3 length is 14 residues. The CDR3 spells CASSPQASYNEQFF. The CDR3, as DNA: TGTGCCAGCAGTCCCCAAGCATCCTACAATGAGCAGTTCTTC.

The CDR3 region has the DNA TGTGCCAGCAGTTTATCAGTCGGGACCGAGCAGTTCTTC. As protein: CASSLSVGTEQFF. This chain links TRBV27 with TRBJ2-1; D is possibly TRBD1 or TRBD2 (5 bases each). V dropped 0 bases and J dropped 10 bases, with 10 bases sitting between them. CDR1 MNHEY and CDR2 SMNVEV come from the germline V gene (reference sequence). The CDR3 sequence is 13 residues long.